The rows below give T cell receptor beta chains drawn from one sample of a study of T cell responses to AZD1222 COVID-19 vaccine. Measured with immunoSEQ multiplex PCR; TCRdb has only the in-frame clones, and not every one. The sample consists of approximately 170,000 clones, 94% of them appearing once. The sample here was peripheral blood, taken 28 days after the second AZD1222 dose. These receptors all stem from an adult who received the AZD1222 COVID-19 vaccine. Each CDR3 is given without its conserved first and last residue.

V gene	J gene	CDR3 protein
TRBV11-2	TRBJ1-2	ASSSTRDRVDGYT
TRBV3-1/TRBV3-2	TRBJ2-7	ASTQGTGHGYEQY
TRBV5-1	TRBJ1-3	ASSLVEGAGNTIY
TRBV5-1	TRBJ1-2	ASSPEEGRPVLYGYT
TRBV11-2	TRBJ2-1	ASSPTSGSNNEQF
TRBV19	TRBJ2-5	ASSYGLAEETQY
TRBV27	TRBJ1-2	ASSLSNLYGYT
TRBV6-5	TRBJ1-1	ASSYSRQAGTEAF
TRBV12-3/TRBV12-4	TRBJ1-2	ASSLIGYGYT
TRBV30	TRBJ1-1	AWSDGAGAPAEAF
TRBV2	TRBJ1-1	ASSRDRHTEAF
TRBV7-9	TRBJ2-3	ASSLHGGVADTQY
TRBV6-2/TRBV6-3	TRBJ2-7	ASSYPGTSYEQY
TRBV20-1	TRBJ1-1	SVIRNTEAF
TRBV11-2	TRBJ2-7	ASSLDHSGRIYEQY
TRBV10-3	TRBJ1-3	AISRTGGSSGNTIY
TRBV5-4	TRBJ2-1	ASRYVGGEQF
TRBV6-5	TRBJ2-7	ATRPGGGVSYEQY
TRBV18	TRBJ2-7	ASSPPDKGGGAYEQY
TRBV7-9	TRBJ1-6	ASSQREEYSPLH
TRBV5-1	TRBJ1-1	ASSRRQGDEAF
TRBV13	TRBJ2-7	ASSLGYVLADSYEQY
TRBV19	TRBJ2-7	ATGTGAFYEQY
TRBV7-3	TRBJ2-3	ASSLTAGADTQY
TRBV14	TRBJ2-3	ASSLDRGQFSDTQY
TRBV7-9	TRBJ2-1	ASSLVRGDYNEQF
TRBV30	TRBJ2-5	AWSLTGWAETQY
TRBV2	TRBJ2-5	ASSEIRFDDYQETQY
TRBV3-1/TRBV3-2	TRBJ1-6	ASNWVGKPLH
TRBV28	TRBJ1-5	ASSLTREQPQH
TRBV9	TRBJ2-7	ASSARDRPGEQY
TRBV30	TRBJ2-1	ALGAGDYNEQF
TRBV28	TRBJ1-1	ASSPGTAGGTEAF
TRBV7-2	TRBJ2-3	ASSLASLAGGDTQY
TRBV27	TRBJ1-2	ASSSGQRGLYGYT
TRBV28	TRBJ1-5	ASSLGGRGGQPQH
TRBV6-5	TRBJ2-5	ASSSELPAGETQY
TRBV5-4	TRBJ2-7	ASSLPGQGRNEQY
TRBV6-2/TRBV6-3	TRBJ2-1	ASSPGDRRGNEQF
TRBV27	TRBJ1-2	ASSLGGGYRSGYT
TRBV11-2	TRBJ2-7	ASSGGRSYEQY